Each of the 7 T cell receptor beta chains below was sequenced from the same sample in a study of beta chain features in type 1 diabetes. Isolated RNA was reverse transcribed in full, so expressed TCRB transcripts were sequenced. TCRdb's copy holds only in-frame clones and misses some; the assay was immunoSEQ multiplex PCR. The repertoire holds 300,000 to 400,000 clones, approximately 11% seen once, with roughly 0.016% in the top ten. The material sequenced was naive CD4+ T cells from blood. All receptors come from a woman aged 25 to 39 in good health.

The chain links TRBV7-2 to TRBJ2-2, with D perhaps TRBD1 (5 bases). Germline V gives CDR1 SGHTA, CDR2 FQGNSA. V lost 0 bases and J 5 bases, leaving 19 bases between the germline ends. CDR3 size: 18 residues. CDR3 bases: TGTGCCAGCAGCTTAGCCTACAACAGGTGGAGTAATACCGGGGAGCTGTTTTTT. Its protein is CASSLAYNRWSNTGELFF.

V is TRBV11-2 and J is TRBJ2-7; D remains unclear. The V gene lost 1 base and the J gene lost 5 bases, with 9 bases spanning the gap. The CDR3 is 13 residues long. Per the germline V gene, CDR1 is SGHAT and CDR2 is FQNNGV. The CDR3 loop reads CASSLVEADEQYF. The CDR3 DNA reads as TGTGCCAGCAGCTTAGTTGAGGCGGACGAGCAGTACTTC.

This clone turned up a few times. The rearrangement joins TRBV7-2 to TRBJ1-2, with 10 bases identical to TRBD1. The trim removed 4 bases at V and 6 bases at J, leaving 8 bases unmatched. The CDR3 has 15 amino acids. Germline CDR1 and CDR2: SGHTA and FQGNSA. CDR3 in DNA: TGTGCCAGCAGCTCGCTTCCGGACAGGGGGGATGGCTACACCTTC. Translation: CASSSLPDRGDGYTF.

The CDR3 DNA follows: TGTGCCAGCAACCCGACAGGGCACGGTACCGGGGAGCTGTTTTTT. Its protein is CASNPTGHGTGELFF. V usage is TRBV6-6 and J usage is TRBJ2-2; 7 nucleotides match TRBD1. CDR1 is MNHNY, CDR2 SVGAGI, per germline (reference sequence). The length of the CDR3 is 15 residues. V lost 7 bases, J lost 5 bases, and 10 bases stayed unmatched.

The chain is built from TRBV29-1 and TRBJ2-3; 8 bases match TRBD2. Germline V CDR1 and CDR2: SQVTM, ANQGSEA. The length of the CDR3 is 14 residues. Germline trimming cut 7 bases from V and 4 bases from J; bases unmatched to any gene: 10. The CDR3 spells CSAALGTSPDTQYF. CDR3 in DNA: TGCAGCGCCGCGCTCGGGACTAGTCCAGATACGCAGTATTTT.

The chain joins TRBV28 to TRBJ1-1; TRBD1 matches 7 bases. The germline CDR1 and CDR2 sequences are MDHEN and SYDVKM. The CDR3 loop spans 14 amino acids. Unmatched junction bases numbered 7, after V lost 2 bases and J lost 7 bases. CDR3: CASSLDQGEDEAFF. For the CDR3, the DNA is TGTGCCAGCAGTTTAGACCAGGGGGAGGATGAAGCTTTCTTT.

This sequence joins TRBV7-2 and TRBJ2-5; D unresolved. CDR1 is SGHTA, CDR2 FQGNSA, per germline. This CDR3 has 13 residues. V shed 2 bases and J shed 5 bases, with 9 bases lying between them. CDR3 amino acids: CASSLYDGETQYF. For the CDR3, the DNA is TGTGCCAGCAGCTTATACGACGGGGAGACCCAGTACTTC. Variable domain in full (rest from reference TRBV7-2 and TRBJ2-5): GAGVSQSPSNKVTEKGKDVELRCDPISGHTALYWYRQSLGQGLEFLIYFQGNSAPDKSGLPSDRFSAERTGGSVSTLTIQRTQQEDSAVYLCASSLYDGETQYFGPGTRLLVL.